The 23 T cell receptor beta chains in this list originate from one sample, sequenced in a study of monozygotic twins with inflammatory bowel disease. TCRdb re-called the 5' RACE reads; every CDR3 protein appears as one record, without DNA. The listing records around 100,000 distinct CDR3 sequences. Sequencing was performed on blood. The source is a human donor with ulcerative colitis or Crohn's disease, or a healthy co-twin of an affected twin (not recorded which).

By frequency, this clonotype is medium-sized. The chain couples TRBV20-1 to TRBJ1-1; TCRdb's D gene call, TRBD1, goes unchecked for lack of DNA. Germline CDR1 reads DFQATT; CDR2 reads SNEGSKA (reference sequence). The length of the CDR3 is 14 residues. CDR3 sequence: CSARKSRGTFEAFF.

CDR3 region: CSAKYNSYEQYF. The chain couples TRBV29-1 to TRBJ2-7. This CDR3 comprises 12 residues. Per germline, CDR1 SQVTM and CDR2 ANQGSEA.

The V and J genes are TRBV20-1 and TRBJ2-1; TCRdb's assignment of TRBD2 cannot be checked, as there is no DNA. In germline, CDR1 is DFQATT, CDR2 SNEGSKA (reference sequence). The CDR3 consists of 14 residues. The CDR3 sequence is CSATSGSDYNEQFF.

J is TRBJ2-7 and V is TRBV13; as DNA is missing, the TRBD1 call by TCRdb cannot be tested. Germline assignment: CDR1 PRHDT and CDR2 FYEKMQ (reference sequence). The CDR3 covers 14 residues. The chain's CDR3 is CASSLDKTGYEQYF. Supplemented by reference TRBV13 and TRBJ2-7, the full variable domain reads AAGVIQSPRHLIKEKRETATLKCYPIPRHDTVYWYQQGPGQDPQFLISFYEKMQSDKGSIPDRFSAQQFSDYHSELNMSSLELGDSALYFCASSLDKTGYEQYFGPGTRLTVT.

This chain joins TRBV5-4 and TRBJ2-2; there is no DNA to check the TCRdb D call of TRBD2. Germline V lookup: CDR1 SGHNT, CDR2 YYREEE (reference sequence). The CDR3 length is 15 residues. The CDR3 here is CASSRTSGVTGELFF.

CDR3 region: CASSTRVGGMNTGELFF. This chain links TRBV12-3 or TRBV12-4 with TRBJ2-2; TCRdb designates TRBD1, a call that cannot be tested without DNA. CDR3 length: 17 amino acids.

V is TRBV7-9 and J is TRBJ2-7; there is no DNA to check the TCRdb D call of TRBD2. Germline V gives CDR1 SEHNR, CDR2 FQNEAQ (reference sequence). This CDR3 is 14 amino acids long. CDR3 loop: CASSAAQENYEQYF. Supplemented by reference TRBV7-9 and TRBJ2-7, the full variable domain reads DTGVSQNPRHKITKRGQNVTFRCDPISEHNRLYWYRQTLGQGPEFLTYFQNEAQLEKSRLLSDRFSAERPKGSFSTLEIQRTEQGDSAMYLCASSAAQENYEQYFGPGTRLTVT.

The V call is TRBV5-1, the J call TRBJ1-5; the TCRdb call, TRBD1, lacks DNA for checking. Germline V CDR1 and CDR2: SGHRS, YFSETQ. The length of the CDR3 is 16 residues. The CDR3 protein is CASRGPSGNSNQPQHF.

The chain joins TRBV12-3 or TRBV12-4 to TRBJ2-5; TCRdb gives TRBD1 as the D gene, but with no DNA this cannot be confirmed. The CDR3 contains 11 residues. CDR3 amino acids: CASSLSAAQYF.

The CDR3 is CASSWDRTEQYF. This chain connects TRBV5-6 to TRBJ2-7. CDR3 length equals 12 residues. Germline lookup yields CDR1 SGHDT and CDR2 YYEEEE.

CDR3 in amino acids: CASSHGTDYGYTF. V usage is TRBV6-2 or TRBV6-3 and J usage is TRBJ1-2; TCRdb calls TRBD1, which cannot be checked without DNA. The CDR3 has 13 amino acids. Germline CDR1 and CDR2: MNHEY and SVGEGT.

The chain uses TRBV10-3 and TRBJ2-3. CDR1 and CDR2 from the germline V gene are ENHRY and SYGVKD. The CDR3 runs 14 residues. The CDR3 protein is CAIRNPARTDTQYF.

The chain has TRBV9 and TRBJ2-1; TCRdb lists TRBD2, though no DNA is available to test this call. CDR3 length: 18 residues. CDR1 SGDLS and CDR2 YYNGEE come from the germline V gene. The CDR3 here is CASSVGEGLAGGYNEQFF.

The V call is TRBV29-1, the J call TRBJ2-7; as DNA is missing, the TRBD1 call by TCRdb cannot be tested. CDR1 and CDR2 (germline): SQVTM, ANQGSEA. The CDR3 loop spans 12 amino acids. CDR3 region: CSAGQGSYEQYF.

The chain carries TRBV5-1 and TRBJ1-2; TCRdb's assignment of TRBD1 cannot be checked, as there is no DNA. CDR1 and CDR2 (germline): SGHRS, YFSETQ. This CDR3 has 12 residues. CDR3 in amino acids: CASTEPQGRYTF.

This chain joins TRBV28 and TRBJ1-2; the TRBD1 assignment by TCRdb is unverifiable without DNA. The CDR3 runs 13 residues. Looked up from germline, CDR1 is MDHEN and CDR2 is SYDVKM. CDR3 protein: CASSLSGGNGYTF.

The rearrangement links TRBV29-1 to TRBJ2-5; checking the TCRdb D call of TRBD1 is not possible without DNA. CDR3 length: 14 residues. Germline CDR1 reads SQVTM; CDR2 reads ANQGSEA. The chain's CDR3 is CSVEGRRDIETQYF. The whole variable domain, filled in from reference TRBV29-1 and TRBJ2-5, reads SAVISQKPSRDICQRGTSLTIQCQVDSQVTMMFWYRQQPGQSLTLIATANQGSEATYESGFVIDKFPISRPNLTFSTLTVSNMSPEDSSIYLCSVEGRRDIETQYFGPGTRLLVL.

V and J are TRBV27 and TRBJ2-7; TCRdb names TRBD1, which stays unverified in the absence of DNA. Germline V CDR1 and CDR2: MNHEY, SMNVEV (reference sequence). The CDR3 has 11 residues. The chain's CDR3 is CASRYTGDLYF.

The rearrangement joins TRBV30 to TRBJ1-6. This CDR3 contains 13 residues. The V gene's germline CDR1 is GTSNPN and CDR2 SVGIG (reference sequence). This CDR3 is CAWSPNRNSPLHF.

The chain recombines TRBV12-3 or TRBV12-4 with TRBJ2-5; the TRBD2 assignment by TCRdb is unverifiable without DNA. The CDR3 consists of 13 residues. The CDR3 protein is CASSRRTSGTSYF.

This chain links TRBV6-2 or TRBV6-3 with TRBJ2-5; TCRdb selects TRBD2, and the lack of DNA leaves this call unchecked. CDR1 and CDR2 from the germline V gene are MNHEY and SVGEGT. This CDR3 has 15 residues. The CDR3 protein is CASLLAGGVIGTQYF.

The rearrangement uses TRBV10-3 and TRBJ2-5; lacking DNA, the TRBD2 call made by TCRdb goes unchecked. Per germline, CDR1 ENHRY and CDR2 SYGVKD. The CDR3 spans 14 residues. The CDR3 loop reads CAISALAAQETQYF.

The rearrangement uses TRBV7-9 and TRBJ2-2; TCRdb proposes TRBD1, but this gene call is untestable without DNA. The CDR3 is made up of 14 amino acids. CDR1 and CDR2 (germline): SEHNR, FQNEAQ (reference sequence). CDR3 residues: CASSRDRGHGELFF. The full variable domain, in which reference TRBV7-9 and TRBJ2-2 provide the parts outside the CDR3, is DTGVSQNPRHKITKRGQNVTFRCDPISEHNRLYWYRQTLGQGPEFLTYFQNEAQLEKSRLLSDRFSAERPKGSFSTLEIQRTEQGDSAMYLCASSRDRGHGELFFGEGSRLTVL.